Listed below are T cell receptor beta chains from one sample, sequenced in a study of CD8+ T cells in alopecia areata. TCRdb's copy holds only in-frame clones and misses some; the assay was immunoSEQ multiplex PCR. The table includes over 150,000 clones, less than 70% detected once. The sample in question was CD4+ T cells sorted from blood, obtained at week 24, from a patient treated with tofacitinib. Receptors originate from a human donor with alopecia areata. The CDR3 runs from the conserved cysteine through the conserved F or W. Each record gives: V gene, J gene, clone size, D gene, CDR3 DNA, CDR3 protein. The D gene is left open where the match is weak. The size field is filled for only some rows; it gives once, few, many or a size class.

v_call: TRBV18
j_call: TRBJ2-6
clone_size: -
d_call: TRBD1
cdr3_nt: TGTGCCAGCTCACCGGACAGGGGGCGAACTGGGGCCAACGTCCTGACTTTC
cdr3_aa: CASSPDRGRTGANVLTF

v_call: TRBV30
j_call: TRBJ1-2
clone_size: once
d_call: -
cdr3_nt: TGTGCCTGGAGTCCTTGGAGAGCCTTCGACTATGGCTACACCTTC
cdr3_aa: CAWSPWRAFDYGYTF

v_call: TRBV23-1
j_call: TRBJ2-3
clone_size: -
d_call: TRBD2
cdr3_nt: TGCGCCAGCAGCCCCTGGGGGGGGACAGATACGCAGTATTTT
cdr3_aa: CASSPWGGTDTQYF

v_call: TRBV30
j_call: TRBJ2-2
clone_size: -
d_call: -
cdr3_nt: TGTGCCTGGAGTCCCCCCCACAGAAGAGTCACCGGGGAGCTGTTTTTT
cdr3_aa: CAWSPPHRRVTGELFF

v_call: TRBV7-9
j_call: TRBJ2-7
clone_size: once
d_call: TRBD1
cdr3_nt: TGTGCCAGCAGCCGCGACAGGGGGGAAAACTACGAGCAGTACTTC
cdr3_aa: CASSRDRGENYEQYF

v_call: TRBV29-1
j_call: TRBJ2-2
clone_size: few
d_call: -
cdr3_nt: TGCAGCGTTGAGGTGGCAGGGGTGGGCACCGGGGAGCTGTTTTTT
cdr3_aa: CSVEVAGVGTGELFF

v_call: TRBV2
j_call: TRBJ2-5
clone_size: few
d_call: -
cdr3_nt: TGTGCCAGCAGTGTCCGTGGGCGCAACGGTGGAGAGACCCAGTACTTC
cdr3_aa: CASSVRGRNGGETQYF

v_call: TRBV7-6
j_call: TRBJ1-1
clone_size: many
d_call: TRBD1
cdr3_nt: TGTGCCAGCAGCGCCCCGGGACAGGGGGGGGAGACTGAAGCTTTCTTT
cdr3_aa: CASSAPGQGGETEAFF

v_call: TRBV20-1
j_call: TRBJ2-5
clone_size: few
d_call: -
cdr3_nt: TGCAGTGCTAGAGCAGAGACCCAGTACTTC
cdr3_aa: CSARAETQYF

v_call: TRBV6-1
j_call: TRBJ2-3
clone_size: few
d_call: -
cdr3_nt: TGTGCCAGCGTCTACAGGTTCACGGATACGCAGTATTTT
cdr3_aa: CASVYRFTDTQYF

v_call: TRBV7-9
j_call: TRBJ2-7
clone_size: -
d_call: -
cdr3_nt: TGTGCCAGCAGCTTAGAATTCGAGCAGTACTTC
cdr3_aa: CASSLEFEQYF

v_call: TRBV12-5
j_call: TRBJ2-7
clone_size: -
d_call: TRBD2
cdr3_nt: TGTGCTAGTGCCCCACTAGCGGGGGGCGAGCAGTACTTC
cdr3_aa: CASAPLAGGEQYF

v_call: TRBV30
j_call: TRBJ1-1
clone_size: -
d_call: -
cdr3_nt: TGTGCCTGGAGCCTAACCCAGATGGCTGAAGCTTTCTTT
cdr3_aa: CAWSLTQMAEAFF

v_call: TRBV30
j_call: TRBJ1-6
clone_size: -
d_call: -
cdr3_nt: TGTGCCTGGACCACCGGGACTAATAATTCACCCCTCCACTTT
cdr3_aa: CAWTTGTNNSPLHF

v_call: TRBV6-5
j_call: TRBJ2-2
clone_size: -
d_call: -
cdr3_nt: TGTGCCAGCAGTTACGAGGGTACCGGGGAGCTGTTTTTT
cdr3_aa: CASSYEGTGELFF

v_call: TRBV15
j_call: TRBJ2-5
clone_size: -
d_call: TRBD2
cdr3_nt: TGTGCCACCAGCAGACTTCGCCTAGCGGGCGAAGAAGAGACCCAGTACTTC
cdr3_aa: CATSRLRLAGEEETQYF

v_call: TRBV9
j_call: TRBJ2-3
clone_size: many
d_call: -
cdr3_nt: TGTGCCAGCAGCGTAGGGACAATAACAGATACGCAGTATTTT
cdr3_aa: CASSVGTITDTQYF

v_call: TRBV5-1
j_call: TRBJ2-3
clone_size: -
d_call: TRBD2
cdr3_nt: TGCGCCAGCAGCCCTGGGACTAGCGGGGGGGGCCTAAGCACAGATACGCAGTATTTT
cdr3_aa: CASSPGTSGGGLSTDTQYF

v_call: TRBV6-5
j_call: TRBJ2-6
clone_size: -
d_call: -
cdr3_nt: TGTGCCAGCAGTTACTCGAGAGGTGGGGCCAACGTCCTGACTTTC
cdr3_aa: CASSYSRGGANVLTF

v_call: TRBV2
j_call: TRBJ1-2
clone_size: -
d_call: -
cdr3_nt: TGTGCCAGCAGTGAAGGAGGGGACGGCTACACCTTC
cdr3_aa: CASSEGGDGYTF

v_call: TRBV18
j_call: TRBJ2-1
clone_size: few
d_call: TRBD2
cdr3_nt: TGTGCCAGCTCACCACCCTCGGGACTAACATCCAATGAGCAGTTCTTC
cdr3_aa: CASSPPSGLTSNEQFF

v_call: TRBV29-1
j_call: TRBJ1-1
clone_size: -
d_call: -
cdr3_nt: TGCAGCGTTTCGGACACGTTGAACACTGAAGCTTTCTTT
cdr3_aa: CSVSDTLNTEAFF

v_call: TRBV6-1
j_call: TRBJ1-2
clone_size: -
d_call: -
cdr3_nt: TGTGCCAGCAGCTCCTGGGGATCGGGTGGCTACACCTTC
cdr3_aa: CASSSWGSGGYTF

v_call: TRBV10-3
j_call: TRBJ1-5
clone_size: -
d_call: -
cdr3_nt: TGTGCCATCAGTGAGTCGATGGACAGCCCCCAGCATTTT
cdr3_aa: CAISESMDSPQHF

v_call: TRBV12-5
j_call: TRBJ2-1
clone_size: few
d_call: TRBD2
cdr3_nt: TGTGCTAGTGCCATCATTAGCGGGGGTTCCTCCTACAATGAGCAGTTCTTC
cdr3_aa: CASAIISGGSSYNEQFF

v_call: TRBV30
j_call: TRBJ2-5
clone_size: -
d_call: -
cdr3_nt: TGTGCCTGGAGCCCGGTAAGGGGGGTTCTGGAGACCCAGTACTTC
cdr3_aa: CAWSPVRGVLETQYF

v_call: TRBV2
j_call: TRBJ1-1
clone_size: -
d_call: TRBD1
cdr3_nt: TGTGCCAGCAGTGGACAGGGAAATGAAGCTTTCTTT
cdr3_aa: CASSGQGNEAFF

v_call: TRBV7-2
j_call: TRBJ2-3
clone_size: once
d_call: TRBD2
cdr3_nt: TGTGCCAGCAGCTTTTATTTGCGGGGGGGCGGTGGAGATACGCAGTATTTT
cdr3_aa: CASSFYLRGGGGDTQYF

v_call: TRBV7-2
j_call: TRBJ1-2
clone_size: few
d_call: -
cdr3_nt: TGTGCCAGCAGCTTTAGGGCAGGTAGTGGCTACACCTTC
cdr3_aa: CASSFRAGSGYTF

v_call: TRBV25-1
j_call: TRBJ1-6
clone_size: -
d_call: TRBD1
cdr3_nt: TGTGCCAGCAGTGGGACAGGGACCTCGTCACCCCTCCACTTT
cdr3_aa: CASSGTGTSSPLHF

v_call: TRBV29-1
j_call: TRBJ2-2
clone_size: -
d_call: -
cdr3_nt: TGCAGCGTTACAAAGAACACCGGGGAGCTGTTTTTT
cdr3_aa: CSVTKNTGELFF

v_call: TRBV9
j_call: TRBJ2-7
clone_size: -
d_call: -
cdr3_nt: TGTGCCAGCAGCGTGGCAGACGAGCAGTACTTC
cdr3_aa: CASSVADEQYF

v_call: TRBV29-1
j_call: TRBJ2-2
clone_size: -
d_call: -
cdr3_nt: TGCAGCGTTGTAATTGGCAGCGCGAACACCGGGGAGCTGTTTTTT
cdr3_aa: CSVVIGSANTGELFF

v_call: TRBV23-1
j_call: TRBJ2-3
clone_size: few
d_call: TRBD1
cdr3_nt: TGCGCCAGCAGTCAATCCCTCGACAGGGGGCTTGCAGATACGCAGTATTTT
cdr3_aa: CASSQSLDRGLADTQYF

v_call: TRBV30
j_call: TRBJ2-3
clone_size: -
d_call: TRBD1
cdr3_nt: TGTGCCTGGAGTGTATTCTTTGGGACAGGGGGCGTAGATACGCAGTATTTT
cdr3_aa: CAWSVFFGTGGVDTQYF

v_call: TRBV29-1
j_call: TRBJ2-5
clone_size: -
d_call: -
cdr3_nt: TGCAGCGTTGAAAGGGTTCCGGGGACAAAGGAGACCCAGTACTTC
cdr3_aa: CSVERVPGTKETQYF

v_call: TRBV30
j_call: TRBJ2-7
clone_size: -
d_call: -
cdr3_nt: TGTGCCTGGGACAGGGAGGTCTCCGAGCAGTACTTC
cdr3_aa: CAWDREVSEQYF

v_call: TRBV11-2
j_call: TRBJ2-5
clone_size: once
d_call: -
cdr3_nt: TGTGCCAGCAGTTCACAGGGCACCCAGACCCAGTACTTC
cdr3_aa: CASSSQGTQTQYF

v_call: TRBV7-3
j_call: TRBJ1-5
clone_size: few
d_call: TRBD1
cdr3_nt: TGTGCCAGCAGCTTAGCGGGTTCAGGGGGATGGAATCAGCCCCAGCATTTT
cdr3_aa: CASSLAGSGGWNQPQHF

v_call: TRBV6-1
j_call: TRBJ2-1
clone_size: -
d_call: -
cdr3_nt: TGTGCCAGCAGTGAGTCATTCTCCTACAATGAGCAGTTCTTC
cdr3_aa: CASSESFSYNEQFF

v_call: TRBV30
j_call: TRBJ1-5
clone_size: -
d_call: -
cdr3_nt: TGTGCCTGGACCCTGACAGGAGGGGATCAGCCCCAGCATTTT
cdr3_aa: CAWTLTGGDQPQHF

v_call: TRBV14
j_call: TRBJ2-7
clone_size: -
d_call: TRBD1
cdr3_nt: TGTGCCAGCAGCCTATTAAGGGACAGCGCCTACGAGCAGTACTTC
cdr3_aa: CASSLLRDSAYEQYF

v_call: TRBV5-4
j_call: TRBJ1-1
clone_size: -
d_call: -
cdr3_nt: TGTGCCAGCAGCTTTAACAGGGCCATGAACACTGAAGCTTTCTTT
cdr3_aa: CASSFNRAMNTEAFF

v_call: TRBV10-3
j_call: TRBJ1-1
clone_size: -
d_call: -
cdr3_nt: TGTGCCATCAAGACACAGGGTTCCGGGACTGAAGCTTTCTTT
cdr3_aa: CAIKTQGSGTEAFF

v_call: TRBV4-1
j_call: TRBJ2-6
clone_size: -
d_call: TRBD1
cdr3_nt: TGCGCCAGCAGCCGCCTGACAGGGTCTGGGGCCAACGTCCTGACTTTC
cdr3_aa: CASSRLTGSGANVLTF

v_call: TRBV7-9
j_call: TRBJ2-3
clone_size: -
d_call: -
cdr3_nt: TGTGCCAGCAGCCCCACAGGGCTTACGCAGTATTTT
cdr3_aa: CASSPTGLTQYF

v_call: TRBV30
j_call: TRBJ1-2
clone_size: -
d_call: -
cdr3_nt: TGTGCCTGGAGAAATCCTTCCGGGGGAATGGAAGGCTACACCTTC
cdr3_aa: CAWRNPSGGMEGYTF

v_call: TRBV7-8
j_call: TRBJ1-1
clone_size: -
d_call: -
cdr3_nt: TGTGCCAGCAGCTTAAAGTTGGACACTGAAGCTTTCTTT
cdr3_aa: CASSLKLDTEAFF

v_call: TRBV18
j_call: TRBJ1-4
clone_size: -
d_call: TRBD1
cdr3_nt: TGTGCCAGCTCACCGGGACAGGGGGGTGAAAAACTGTTTTTT
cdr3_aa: CASSPGQGGEKLFF

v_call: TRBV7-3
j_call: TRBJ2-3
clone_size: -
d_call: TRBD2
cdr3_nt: TGTGCCAGCAGCTTAAGGGGCCAGCGGGGGTTAGATACGCAGTATTTT
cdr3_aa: CASSLRGQRGLDTQYF

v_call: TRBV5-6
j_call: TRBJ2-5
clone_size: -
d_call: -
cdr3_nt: TGTGCCAGCAGCCCGGGGACAACTGACGAGAAGACCCAGTACTTC
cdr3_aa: CASSPGTTDEKTQYF